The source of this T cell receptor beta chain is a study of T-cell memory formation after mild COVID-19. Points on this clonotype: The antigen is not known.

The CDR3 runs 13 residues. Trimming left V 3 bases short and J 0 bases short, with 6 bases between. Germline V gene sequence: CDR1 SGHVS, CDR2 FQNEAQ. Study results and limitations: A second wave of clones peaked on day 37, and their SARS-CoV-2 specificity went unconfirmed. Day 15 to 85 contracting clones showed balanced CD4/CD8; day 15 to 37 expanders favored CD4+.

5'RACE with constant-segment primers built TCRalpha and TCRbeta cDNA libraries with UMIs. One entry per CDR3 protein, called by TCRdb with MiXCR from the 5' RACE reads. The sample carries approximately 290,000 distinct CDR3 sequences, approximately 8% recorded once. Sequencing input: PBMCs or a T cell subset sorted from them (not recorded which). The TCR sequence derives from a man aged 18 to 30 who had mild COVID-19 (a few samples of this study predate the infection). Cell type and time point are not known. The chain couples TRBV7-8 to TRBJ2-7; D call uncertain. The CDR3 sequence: CASSFFSSYEQYV. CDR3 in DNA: TGTGCCAGCAGCTTTTTCAGCTCCTACGAGCAGTACGTC.